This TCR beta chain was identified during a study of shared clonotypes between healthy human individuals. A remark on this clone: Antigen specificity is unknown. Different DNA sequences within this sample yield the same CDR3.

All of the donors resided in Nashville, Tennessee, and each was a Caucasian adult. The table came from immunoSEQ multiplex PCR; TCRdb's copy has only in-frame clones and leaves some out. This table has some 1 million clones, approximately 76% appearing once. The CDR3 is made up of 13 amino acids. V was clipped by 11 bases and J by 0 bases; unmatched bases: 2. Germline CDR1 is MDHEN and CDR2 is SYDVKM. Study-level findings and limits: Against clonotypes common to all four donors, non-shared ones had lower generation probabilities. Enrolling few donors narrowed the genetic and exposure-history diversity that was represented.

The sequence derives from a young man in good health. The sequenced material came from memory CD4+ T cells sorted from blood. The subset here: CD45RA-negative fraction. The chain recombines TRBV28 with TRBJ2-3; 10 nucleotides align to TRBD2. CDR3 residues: CASSGGSTDTQYF. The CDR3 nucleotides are TGTGCCTCTAGCGGGGGTAGCACAGATACGCAGTATTTT. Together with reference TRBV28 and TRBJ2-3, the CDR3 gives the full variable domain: DVKVTQSSRYLVKRTGEKVFLECVQDMDHENMFWYRQDPGLGLRLIYFSYDVKMKEKGDIPEGYSVSREKKERFSLILESASTNQTSMYLCASSGGSTDTQYFGPGTRLTVL.